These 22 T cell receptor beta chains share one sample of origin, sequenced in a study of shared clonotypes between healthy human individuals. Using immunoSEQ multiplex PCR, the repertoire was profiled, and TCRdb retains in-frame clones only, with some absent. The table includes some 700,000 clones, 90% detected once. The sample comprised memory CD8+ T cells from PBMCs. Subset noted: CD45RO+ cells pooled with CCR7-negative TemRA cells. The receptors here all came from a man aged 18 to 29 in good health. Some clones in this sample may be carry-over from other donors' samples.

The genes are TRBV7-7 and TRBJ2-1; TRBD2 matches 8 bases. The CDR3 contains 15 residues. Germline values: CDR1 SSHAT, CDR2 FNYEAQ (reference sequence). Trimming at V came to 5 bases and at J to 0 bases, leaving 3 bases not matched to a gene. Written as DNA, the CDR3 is TGTGCCAGCAGCCCGACTAGCGCCTCCTACAATGAGCAGTTCTTC. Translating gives CASSPTSASYNEQFF.

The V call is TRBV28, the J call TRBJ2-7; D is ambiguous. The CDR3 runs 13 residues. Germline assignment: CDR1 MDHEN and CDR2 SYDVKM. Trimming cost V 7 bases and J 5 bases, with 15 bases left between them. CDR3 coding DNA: TGTGCCAGCACTATGCGGACCCTGGACGAGCAGTACTTC. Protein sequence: CASTMRTLDEQYF.

This chain's CDR3 is CASSFGPSSYNEQFF. DNA of the CDR3: TGTGCCAGCAGTTTTGGGCCCAGCTCCTACAATGAGCAGTTCTTC. The chain combines TRBV27 with TRBJ2-1; D not certain. CDR3 length equals 15 residues. CDR1 is MNHEY, CDR2 SMNVEV, per germline (reference sequence). V gave up 3 bases and J gave up 0 bases, with 9 bases separating them.

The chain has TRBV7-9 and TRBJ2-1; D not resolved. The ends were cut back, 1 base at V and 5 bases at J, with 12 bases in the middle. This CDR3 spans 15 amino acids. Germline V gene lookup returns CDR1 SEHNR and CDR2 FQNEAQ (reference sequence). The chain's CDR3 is CASSLVMVEDNEQFF. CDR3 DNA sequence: TGTGCCAGCAGCTTAGTTATGGTAGAGGACAATGAGCAGTTCTTC.

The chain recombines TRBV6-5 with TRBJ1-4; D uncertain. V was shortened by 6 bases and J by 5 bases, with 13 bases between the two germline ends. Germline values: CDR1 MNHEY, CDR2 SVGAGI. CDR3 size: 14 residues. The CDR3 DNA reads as TGTGCCAGCAGCCCATGGGGAGAGAATGAAAAACTGTTTTTT. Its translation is CASSPWGENEKLFF.

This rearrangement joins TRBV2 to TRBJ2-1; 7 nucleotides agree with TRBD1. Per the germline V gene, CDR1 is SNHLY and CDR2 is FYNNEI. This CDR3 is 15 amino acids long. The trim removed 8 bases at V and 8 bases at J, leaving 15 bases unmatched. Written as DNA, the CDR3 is TGTGCCAGCGTTACAGGGGTCAAAGGTAGAGATGAGCAGTTCTTC. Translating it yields CASVTGVKGRDEQFF.

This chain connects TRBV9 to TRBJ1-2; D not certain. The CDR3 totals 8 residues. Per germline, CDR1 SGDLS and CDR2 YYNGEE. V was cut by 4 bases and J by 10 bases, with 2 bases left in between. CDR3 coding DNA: TGTGCCAGCAGCCCCTACACCTTC. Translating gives CASSPYTF.

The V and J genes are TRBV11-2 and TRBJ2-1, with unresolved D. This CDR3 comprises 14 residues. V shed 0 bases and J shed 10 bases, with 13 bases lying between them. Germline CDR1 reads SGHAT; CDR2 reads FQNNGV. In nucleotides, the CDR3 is TGTGCCAGCAGCTTAGATCGGATCGGGCCAGAGCAGTTCTTC. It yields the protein CASSLDRIGPEQFF.

The CDR3 nucleotides read TGCGCCAGCAGCTTGGAAGGGGGCTACAATCAGCCCCAGCATTTT. It is translated as CASSLEGGYNQPQHF. V usage is TRBV5-1 and J usage is TRBJ1-5, with 7 bases lining up with TRBD1. Germline-derived CDR1 and CDR2 are SGHRS and YFSETQ. The CDR3 length is 15 residues. V lost 0 bases to trimming and J lost 3 bases; unmatched junction nucleotides: 3.

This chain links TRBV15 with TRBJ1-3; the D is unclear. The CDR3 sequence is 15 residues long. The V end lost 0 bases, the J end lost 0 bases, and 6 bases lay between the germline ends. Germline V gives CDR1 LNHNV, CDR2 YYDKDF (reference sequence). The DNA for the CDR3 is TGTGCCACCAGCAGAGATCTCGGCTCTGGAAACACCATATATTTT. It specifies CATSRDLGSGNTIYF.

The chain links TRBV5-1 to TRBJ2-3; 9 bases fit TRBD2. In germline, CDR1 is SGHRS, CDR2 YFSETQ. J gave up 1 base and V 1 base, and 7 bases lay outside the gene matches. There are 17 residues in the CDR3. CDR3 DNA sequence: TGCGCCAGCAGCTTGCCTCCGTTAGCGGGAGGCACAGATACGCAGTATTTT. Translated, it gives CASSLPPLAGGTDTQYF. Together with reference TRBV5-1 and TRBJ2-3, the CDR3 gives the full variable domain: KAGVTQTPRYLIKTRGQQVTLSCSPISGHRSVSWYQQTPGQGLQFLFEYFSETQRNKGNFPGRFSGRQFSNSRSEMNVSTLELGDSALYLCASSLPPLAGGTDTQYFGPGTRLTVL.

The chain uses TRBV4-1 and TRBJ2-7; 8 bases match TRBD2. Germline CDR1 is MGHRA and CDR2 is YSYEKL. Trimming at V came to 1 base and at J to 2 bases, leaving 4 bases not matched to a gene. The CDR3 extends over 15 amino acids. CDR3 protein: CASSQAGGFPYEQYF. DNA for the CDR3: TGCGCCAGCAGCCAAGCGGGGGGGTTTCCCTACGAGCAGTACTTC.

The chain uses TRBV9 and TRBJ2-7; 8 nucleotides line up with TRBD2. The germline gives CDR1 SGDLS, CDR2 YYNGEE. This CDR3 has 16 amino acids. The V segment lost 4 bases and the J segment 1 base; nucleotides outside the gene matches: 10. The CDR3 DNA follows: TGTGCCAGCAGCCCCCGGAGTAGCGGGACTTCCTACGAGCAGTACTTC. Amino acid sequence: CASSPRSSGTSYEQYF.

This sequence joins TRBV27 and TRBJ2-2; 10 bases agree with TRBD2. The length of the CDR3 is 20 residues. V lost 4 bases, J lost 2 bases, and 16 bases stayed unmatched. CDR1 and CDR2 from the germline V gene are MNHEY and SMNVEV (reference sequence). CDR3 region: CASSSPVLAGEWLNTGELFF. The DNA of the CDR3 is TGTGCCAGCAGTTCTCCCGTGCTAGCGGGAGAGTGGCTTAACACCGGGGAGCTGTTTTTT.

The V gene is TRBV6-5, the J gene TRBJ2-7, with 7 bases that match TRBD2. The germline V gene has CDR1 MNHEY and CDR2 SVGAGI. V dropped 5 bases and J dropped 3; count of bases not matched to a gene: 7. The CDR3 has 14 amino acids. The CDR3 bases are TGTGCCAGCAGTGAAAAGCGGGGATACTACGAGCAGTACTTC. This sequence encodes CASSEKRGYYEQYF.

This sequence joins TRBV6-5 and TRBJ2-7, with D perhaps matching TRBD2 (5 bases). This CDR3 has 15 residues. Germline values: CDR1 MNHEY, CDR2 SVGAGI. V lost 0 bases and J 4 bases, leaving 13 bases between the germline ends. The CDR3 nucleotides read TGTGCCAGCAGTTACTCGTTCGGGATAGAGTACGAGCAGTACTTC. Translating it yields CASSYSFGIEYEQYF.

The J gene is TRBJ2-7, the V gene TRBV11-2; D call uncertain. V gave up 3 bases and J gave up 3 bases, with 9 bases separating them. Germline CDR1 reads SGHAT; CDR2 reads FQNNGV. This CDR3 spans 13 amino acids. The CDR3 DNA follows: TGTGCCAGCAGCTTTGCCAGGTACTACGAGCAGTACTTC. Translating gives CASSFARYYEQYF.

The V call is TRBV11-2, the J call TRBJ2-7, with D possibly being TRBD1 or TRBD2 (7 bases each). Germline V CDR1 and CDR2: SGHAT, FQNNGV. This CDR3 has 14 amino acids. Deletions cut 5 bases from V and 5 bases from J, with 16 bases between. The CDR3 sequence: CASSRGEGAHEQYF. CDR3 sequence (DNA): TGTGCCAGCAGCCGGGGGGAGGGGGCCCACGAGCAGTACTTC.

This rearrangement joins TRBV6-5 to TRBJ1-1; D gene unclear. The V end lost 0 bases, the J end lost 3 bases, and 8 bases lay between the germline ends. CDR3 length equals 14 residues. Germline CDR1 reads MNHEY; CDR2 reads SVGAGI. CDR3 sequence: CASSYSGKYTEAFF. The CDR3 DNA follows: TGTGCCAGCAGTTACTCAGGCAAATACACTGAAGCTTTCTTT.

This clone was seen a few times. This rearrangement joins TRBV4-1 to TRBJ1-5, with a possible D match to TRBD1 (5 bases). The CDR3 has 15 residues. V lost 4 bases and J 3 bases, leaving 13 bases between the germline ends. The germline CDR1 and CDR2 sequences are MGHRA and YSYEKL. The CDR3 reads CASSLGGETNQPQHF. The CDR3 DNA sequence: TGCGCCAGCAGCCTCGGAGGGGAGACCAATCAGCCCCAGCATTTT.

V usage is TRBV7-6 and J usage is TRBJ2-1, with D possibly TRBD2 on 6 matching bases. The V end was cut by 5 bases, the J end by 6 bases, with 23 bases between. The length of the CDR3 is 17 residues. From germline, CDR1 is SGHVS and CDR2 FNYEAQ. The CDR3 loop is CASSPEGRFSGLNEQFF. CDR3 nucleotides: TGTGCCAGCAGCCCGGAGGGCCGATTCTCTGGTCTCAATGAGCAGTTCTTC. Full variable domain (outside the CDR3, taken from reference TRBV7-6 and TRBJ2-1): GAGVSQSPRYKVTKRGQDVALRCDPISGHVSLYWYRQALGQGPEFLTYFNYEAQQDKSGLPNDRFSAERPEGSISTLTIQRTEQRDSAMYRCASSPEGRFSGLNEQFFGPGTRLTVL.

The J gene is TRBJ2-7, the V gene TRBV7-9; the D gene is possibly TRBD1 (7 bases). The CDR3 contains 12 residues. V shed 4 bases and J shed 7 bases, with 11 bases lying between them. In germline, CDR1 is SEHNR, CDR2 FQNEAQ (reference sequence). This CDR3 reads CASSSEGAEQYF. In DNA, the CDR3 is TGTGCCAGCAGCTCGGAGGGGGCGGAGCAGTACTTC.